The T cell receptor (beta chain) under discussion was sequenced for a study of blood T cells in healthy people across ages. Findings and caveats of the study: More naive CD4+ cells and higher diversity were found in long-lived than in aged donors. The unsorted PBMCs prevented any conclusive comparison of naive versus antigen-experienced cells. Observed TCR beta diversity per million T cells went down as age went up. This fall followed a roughly linear course with age.

This clonotype showed up many times. Its antigen is as yet unknown. Primers used in a second PCR of about 7 to 12 cycles were a sample-barcoded 5' primer and a J-beta primer mix. All cDNA molecules were each tagged by a template-switch adaptor with 12 random nucleotides. Using its own MiXCR run on the 5' RACE reads, TCRdb lists one record per CDR3 protein. The table records fewer than 1,000,000 distinct CDR3 sequences, 35% to 60% of them present only once. V shed 7 bases, J shed 5 bases, and the junction held 8 bases outside the gene matches. Per germline, CDR1 SNHLY and CDR2 FYNNEI. The CDR3 runs 14 residues.

The V call is TRBV2, the J call TRBJ1-5; 7 positions agree with TRBD1. This TCR derives from an elderly man in good health. The source material was blood. CDR3 DNA: TGTGCCAGCACTAAGACAGGGTCGGATCAGCCCCAGCATTTT. This encodes CASTKTGSDQPQHF.